One and the same sample provided the 17 T cell receptor beta chains below, sequenced in a study of blood T cells in healthy people across ages. A second roughly 6 to 12 cycle PCR used barcoded and J-beta primers. One entry per CDR3 protein results from TCRdb running MiXCR on the 5' RACE reads. The data contain 550,000 to 800,000 distinct CDR3 sequences, about 32% of them singletons. The sample consisted of blood. The receptor source for this set is a woman older than 75 in good health.

Points on this clonotype: Its ends do not fully match the called genes, so a read error is possible. This rearrangement joins TRBV5-6 to TRBJ1-2; D is unresolved. The germline V gene encodes CDR1 SGHDT and CDR2 YYEEEE. The CDR3 contains 13 residues. CDR3 nucleotide sequence: TGTGCCAACAGCTTTGGGTCGAGGGATGGCTACACCTTC. Protein sequence: CANSFGSRDGYTF.

With respect to this clonotype: This may be a read error, as it is one base from a much larger clone. V and J are TRBV24-1 and TRBJ2-7; the match to TRBD1 covers 8 bases. After removal of 3 bases from V and 7 bases from J, the junction contained 13 bases not matched to a gene. The CDR3 covers 16 residues. CDR1 KGHDR and CDR2 SFDVKD come from the germline V gene. The chain's CDR3 is CATSDRAGGTLNEQYF. The DNA for the CDR3 is TGTGCCACCAGTGATAGGGCAGGGGGCACATTGAATGAGCAGTACTTC.

The chain employs TRBV19 and TRBJ1-2; D may be TRBD1 (5 bases). Germline-derived CDR1 and CDR2 are LNHDA and SQIVND (reference sequence). The CDR3 covers 11 residues. With 6 bases removed from V and 6 bases from J, the gap between germline ends came to 8 bases. CDR3 in DNA: TGTGCCAGTAGGGACAACGATGGCTACACCTTC. Amino acid sequence: CASRDNDGYTF.

The gene calls are TRBV7-2 and TRBJ1-2, with D uncertain. Looked up from germline, CDR1 is SGHTA and CDR2 is FQGNSA. V was shortened by 4 bases and J by 6 bases, with 21 bases between the two germline ends. This CDR3 contains 16 residues. CDR3: CASSSIVQLGADGYTF. CDR3 sequence (DNA): TGTGCCAGCAGCTCAATCGTCCAGTTGGGAGCGGATGGCTACACCTTC.

The chain employs TRBV5-6 and TRBJ1-1; 7 bases line up with TRBD1. Trimming took 7 bases from V and 6 from J; bases not matched to a gene: 9. Per germline, CDR1 SGHDT and CDR2 YYEEEE. This CDR3 has 13 residues. The CDR3 loop is CASRPTGRAEAFF. The CDR3 DNA reads as TGTGCCAGCCGCCCGACAGGGAGGGCTGAAGCTTTCTTT.

This clonotype turned up a few times. The chain recombines TRBV7-2 with TRBJ2-3, with TRBD2 as a possible D gene (7 bases). V was clipped by 1 base and J by 6 bases, with 17 bases between them. CDR3 length equals 16 residues. CDR1 is SGHTA and CDR2 is FQGNSA in the germline V gene. The CDR3 DNA reads as TGTGCCAGCAGCTTAGGGGGGGGCGGGCCTTCCGATACGCAGTATTTT. It encodes CASSLGGGGPSDTQYF.

This sequence joins TRBV4-1 and TRBJ2-5; perhaps TRBD1 as D (6 bases). The J call may be faulty, since TRBJ2-7 better matches the DNA end. The CDR3 is 15 amino acids. Germline values: CDR1 MGHRA, CDR2 YSYEKL. CDR3 in DNA: TGCGCCAGCAGCCAGTTGACAGGTTTTGTCCACGAGCAGTACTTC. Translation: CASSQLTGFVHEQYF.

This chain links TRBV7-2 with TRBJ1-1; no definite D call. V shed 3 bases and J shed 7 bases, with 15 bases lying between them. Germline CDR1 reads SGHTA; CDR2 reads FQGNSA. This CDR3 has 14 residues. CDR3 nucleotide sequence: TGTGCCAGCAGCTTTGGTCTCGGGTATAGTGAAGCTTTCTTT. Protein product: CASSFGLGYSEAFF.

The CDR3 here is CASSHLGGGHNEQYF. The CDR3 nucleotides read TGTGCCAGCAGCCACCTAGGGGGGGGCCACAATGAGCAGTACTTC. This chain uses TRBV3-1 with TRBJ2-1; perhaps TRBD2 as D (7 bases). Judging by the DNA end, TRBJ2-7 fits better; the J call may be wrong. From germline, CDR1 is LGHDT and CDR2 YNNKEL (reference sequence). The CDR3 is 15 residues long.

A few counts support this clonotype. The rearrangement links TRBV30 to TRBJ1-5; D is undetermined. Per germline, CDR1 GTSNPN and CDR2 SVGIG (reference sequence). The CDR3 is 13 residues long. The V end lost 2 bases, the J end lost 3 bases, and 8 bases lay between the germline ends. CDR3 region: CAWSPQLNQPQHF. The CDR3 DNA follows: TGTGCCTGGAGTCCACAGCTCAATCAGCCCCAGCATTTT.

A remark on this clonotype: A read error may be the cause here, since a much bigger clone is one base away. The chain uses TRBV6-6 and TRBJ1-2; a possible D gene is TRBD1 (6 bases). V lost 4 bases to trimming and J lost 3 bases, with 15 bases between them. Germline V CDR1 and CDR2: MNHNY, SVGAGI (reference sequence). The CDR3 runs to 15 residues. The CDR3 is CASSSPGQSHYGYTF. The CDR3 DNA reads TGTGCCAGCAGTTCCCCCGGACAGAGCCACTATGGCTACACCTTC.

The gene calls are TRBV7-8 and TRBJ1-1, with D unclear. CDR1 and CDR2 from the germline V gene are SGHVS and FQNEAQ. The V end lost 2 bases, the J end lost 5 bases, and 9 bases lay between the germline ends. This CDR3 has 13 residues. This CDR3 reads CASSLRRVTEAFF. The CDR3 region has the DNA TGTGCCAGCAGCTTACGACGGGTAACTGAAGCTTTCTTT.

The chain joins TRBV5-5 to TRBJ1-4, with a weak D call TRBD1 (6 bases). The V gene's germline CDR1 is SGHKS and CDR2 YYEKEE (reference sequence). The CDR3 covers 15 residues. Trimming stripped 4 bases from V and 4 bases from J, with 14 bases between. The CDR3 region is CASSPRTEINEKLFF. As DNA, the CDR3 is TGTGCCAGCAGCCCAAGGACAGAAATTAATGAAAAACTGTTTTTT.

This clonotype was recorded at least ten times. The chain joins TRBV30 to TRBJ2-7; 10 positions match TRBD1. The CDR3 is made up of 13 amino acids. Germline CDR1 and CDR2: GTSNPN and SVGIG (reference sequence). V lost 6 bases to trimming and J lost 2 bases; unmatched junction nucleotides: 4. DNA of the CDR3: TGTGCCTGTACGGGACAGGGGCCCTACGAGCAGTACTTC. It is translated as CACTGQGPYEQYF.

The genes are TRBV9 and TRBJ1-6; a possible D gene is TRBD1 (6 bases). Looked up from germline, CDR1 is SGDLS and CDR2 is YYNGEE. V gave up 3 bases and J gave up 12 bases, with 13 bases separating them. The length of the CDR3 is 13 residues. CDR3 DNA sequence: TGTGCCAGCAGCGCGGCAGGGGAAGGACCCCTCCACTTT. It translates to CASSAAGEGPLHF.

In the case of this clonotype: This may come from a read error, since a much larger clone is one base off. The V call is TRBV12-3 or TRBV12-4, the J call TRBJ2-3; maybe TRBD1 (5 bases). The CDR3 length is 15 residues. CDR3 nucleotide sequence: TGTGCCAGCAGTTTATCAGGGATGGGCACAGATGCGCAGTATTTT. Translated, it gives CASSLSGMGTDAQYF.

Ten or more counts support this clonotype. The gene calls are TRBV6-5 and TRBJ2-5, with 7 bases fitting TRBD2. Germline assignment: CDR1 MNHEY and CDR2 SVGAGI. This CDR3 is 14 amino acids long. Losses at the gene ends were 5 bases for V and 1 base for J; bases not matched to a gene: 4. CDR3 nucleotides: TGTGCCAGCAGTCGGGGGGTGGGCCAAGAGACCCAGTACTTC. Translating it yields CASSRGVGQETQYF.